A single sample is the source of the 20 T cell receptor beta chains below, sequenced in a study of graft-versus-host responses after intestinal transplantation. Clones were read by immunoSEQ multiplex PCR, and TCRdb kept only the in-frame ones, dropping some. The sample yields roughly 28,000 clones, about 90% seen once. The starting material was PBMCs, obtained around 62 weeks after intestinal transplantation. Source of these receptors: a human patient who received an intestinal transplant, so some T cells may come from the graft donor.

The V gene is TRBV30, the J gene TRBJ2-3; TRBD2 matches 14 bases. The CDR3 totals 15 residues. The germline V gene encodes CDR1 GTSNPN and CDR2 SVGIG (reference sequence). The V and J ends lost 3 bases and 4 bases, in that order; junction bases with no gene match: 3. The CDR3 nucleotides read TGTGCCTGGAGGTCGGGACTAGCGGGAGCAGATACGCAGTATTTT. Protein sequence: CAWRSGLAGADTQYF.

The genes are TRBV5-1 and TRBJ2-7; D gene uncertain. Germline CDR1 is SGHRS and CDR2 is YFSETQ. This CDR3 spans 14 amino acids. V was trimmed by 4 bases and J by 3 bases, leaving 14 bases between them. CDR3 loop: CASSVRKGNYEQYF. DNA for the CDR3: TGCGCCAGCAGCGTCAGGAAGGGAAACTACGAGCAGTACTTC. The whole variable domain, filled in from reference TRBV5-1 and TRBJ2-7, reads KAGVTQTPRYLIKTRGQQVTLSCSPISGHRSVSWYQQTPGQGLQFLFEYFSETQRNKGNFPGRFSGRQFSNSRSEMNVSTLELGDSALYLCASSVRKGNYEQYFGPGTRLTVT.

The genes are TRBV5-1 and TRBJ2-7; 7 nucleotides align to TRBD1. The CDR3 spans 15 residues. V trimming: 1 base; J trimming: 5 bases; junction bases outside the gene matches: 9. CDR1 and CDR2 (germline): SGHRS, YFSETQ. The CDR3 spells CASSLTSGTANEQYF. CDR3 coding DNA: TGCGCCAGCAGCTTGACATCCGGGACAGCCAACGAGCAGTACTTC.

This chain connects TRBV4-1 to TRBJ2-5; D unclear. V shed 3 bases and J shed 1 base, with 12 bases lying between them. CDR3 size: 15 residues. Germline values: CDR1 MGHRA, CDR2 YSYEKL. The CDR3 nucleotides read TGCGCCAGCAGCCATCCCACAGAACTCCAAGAGACCCAGTACTTC. It codes for CASSHPTELQETQYF.

This sequence joins TRBV5-1 and TRBJ1-1, with D possibly TRBD1 on 6 matching bases. The CDR3 extends over 15 amino acids. Trimming stripped 3 bases from V and 1 base from J, with 13 bases between. Germline CDR1 is SGHRS and CDR2 is YFSETQ. The CDR3 region has the DNA TGCGCCAGCAGCTCGGAAGGCAGGGGGAACACTGAAGCTTTCTTT. This gives the protein CASSSEGRGNTEAFF.

The rearrangement links TRBV6-1 to TRBJ2-2, with D perhaps matching TRBD1 (5 bases). Trimming shortened V by 8 bases and J by 1 base, and 11 bases separated the two germline ends. CDR1 and CDR2 (germline): MNHNS, SASEGT. The CDR3 is 14 residues long. CDR3: CASGRVGNTGELFF. CDR3 in DNA: TGTGCCAGCGGCAGGGTGGGGAACACCGGGGAGCTGTTTTTT.

The V call is TRBV5-1, the J call TRBJ2-7; D might be TRBD1 or TRBD2, each matching 5 bases. The V end lost 0 bases, the J end lost 2 bases, and 9 bases lay between the germline ends. Germline CDR1 SGHRS, CDR2 YFSETQ. This CDR3 contains 14 residues. The CDR3 here is CASSLVGPPYEQYF. In DNA form, the CDR3 reads TGCGCCAGCAGCTTGGTGGGACCCCCCTACGAGCAGTACTTC.

The chain links TRBV7-2 to TRBJ2-3, with 7 bases lining up with TRBD2. CDR1 SGHTA and CDR2 FQGNSA come from the germline V gene. CDR3 length: 12 amino acids. The V gene end was trimmed by 0 bases and the J gene end by 10 bases; junction bases not matched to a gene: 1. Here the CDR3 DNA reads TGTGCCAGCAGCTTAGCAGGGAGGGCGCAGTATTTT. Residues: CASSLAGRAQYF.

This sequence joins TRBV18 and TRBJ2-3; perhaps D is TRBD1 or TRBD2 (5 bases each). Trimming stripped 3 bases from V and 2 bases from J, with 12 bases between. Looked up from germline, CDR1 is KGHSH and CDR2 is LQKENI. The CDR3 spans 15 residues. The CDR3 DNA reads as TGTGCCAGCTCACCTCCGGGGCCCGACACAGATACGCAGTATTTT. This translates into CASSPPGPDTDTQYF. The complete variable domain, with remaining parts taken from reference TRBV18 and TRBJ2-3, reads NAGVMQNPRHLVRRRGQEARLRCSPMKGHSHVYWYRQLPEEGLKFMVYLQKENIIDESGMPKERFSAEFPKEGPSILRIQQVVRGDSAAYFCASSPPGPDTDTQYFGPGTRLTVL.

This clone was observed once. CDR3 sequence reads: CASSPRTGGTYGYTF. CDR3 sequence (DNA): TGTGCCAGCAGCCCGCGGACAGGGGGCACCTATGGCTACACCTTC. The chain is built from TRBV7-2 and TRBJ1-2; 11 nucleotides line up with TRBD1. The CDR3 has 15 amino acids. Germline V lookup: CDR1 SGHTA, CDR2 FQGNSA. Trimming cost V 5 bases and J 4 bases; bases outside gene matches: 6. Using reference TRBV7-2 and TRBJ1-2 for the parts outside the CDR3, the full variable domain is GAGVSQSPSNKVTEKGKDVELRCDPISGHTALYWYRQSLGQGLEFLIYFQGNSAPDKSGLPSDRFSAERTGGSVSTLTIQRTQQEDSAVYLCASSPRTGGTYGYTFGSGTRLTVV.

The genes are TRBV21-1 and TRBJ2-3; the DNA was not used to check the table's D call, TRBD1. TRBV21-1 is shown as a pseudogene. There are 18 residues in the CDR3. The CDR3 region is CASRETGDSKGGTDTQYF. In nucleotides, the CDR3 is TGTGCCAGCAGGGAAACAGGGGATAGTAAGGGAGGCACAGATACGCAGTATTTT.

The rearrangement joins TRBV6-5 to TRBJ1-3; D is unresolved. Germline V gene data show CDR1 as MNHEY and CDR2 as SVGAGI. The CDR3 extends over 11 amino acids. V was cut by 8 bases and J by 7 bases, with 9 bases left in between. The CDR3 protein is CASPGENTIYF. As DNA, the CDR3 is TGTGCCAGCCCTGGGGAGAACACCATATATTTT.

This chain joins TRBV4-1 and TRBJ1-4; 9 bases align to TRBD1. Germline V gene sequence: CDR1 MGHRA, CDR2 YSYEKL. The CDR3 totals 17 residues. V lost 0 bases to trimming and J lost 4 bases; unmatched junction nucleotides: 6. The CDR3 here is CASSQEEPGQGNEKLFF. CDR3 DNA: TGCGCCAGCAGCCAAGAGGAGCCGGGACAGGGTAATGAAAAACTGTTTTTT.

The genes are TRBV5-5 and TRBJ2-7; the match to TRBD2 covers 10 bases. CDR1 and CDR2 (germline): SGHKS, YYEKEE (reference sequence). CDR3 length: 13 amino acids. The V and J ends lost 2 bases and 6 bases, in that order; junction bases with no gene match: 2. CDR3 bases: TGTGCCAGCAGCTTCGGGACTAGCGTCGAGCAGTACTTC. It yields the protein CASSFGTSVEQYF.

The CDR3 here is CASSSPGGYSSTDTQYF. DNA for the CDR3: TGTGCCAGCAGCTCCCCGGGCGGGTACTCTAGCACAGATACGCAGTATTTT. The V gene is TRBV11-3, the J gene TRBJ2-3; D perhaps matches TRBD2 (5 bases). The germline V and J ends were trimmed by 4 bases and 0 bases, with 17 bases remaining between them. CDR1 and CDR2 (germline): SGHNT, YENEEA. The CDR3 loop spans 17 amino acids.

The chain recombines TRBV19 with TRBJ2-3; D uncertain. Germline CDR1 is LNHDA and CDR2 is SQIVND (reference sequence). This CDR3 spans 15 amino acids. V was shortened by 3 bases and J by 3 bases, with 13 bases between the two germline ends. The CDR3 region has the DNA TGTGCCAGTAGTATCTCCACAGCATGGACAGATACGCAGTATTTT. Translation gives CASSISTAWTDTQYF.

J is TRBJ2-7 and V is TRBV6-5; D might be TRBD2 (6 bases). Looked up from germline, CDR1 is MNHEY and CDR2 is SVGAGI. The CDR3 loop spans 16 amino acids. V lost 0 bases and J lost 0, with 12 bases in between. The CDR3 region is CASSYSRGHSSYEQYF. Written as DNA, the CDR3 is TGTGCCAGCAGTTACTCGCGGGGTCACAGCTCCTACGAGCAGTACTTC.

Only one count was recorded for this clone. V and J are TRBV15 and TRBJ1-2; 9 bases are shared with TRBD1. Germline assignment: CDR1 LNHNV and CDR2 YYDKDF (reference sequence). This CDR3 spans 15 amino acids. V lost 3 bases and J lost 3; bases outside the gene matches: 5. CDR3 sequence (DNA): TGTGCCACCAGCAGGGATGGGACAGGGTACTATGGCTACACCTTC. Translated: CATSRDGTGYYGYTF.

The gene calls are TRBV7-2 and TRBJ1-2; D uncertain. Trimming removed 5 bases from V and 2 bases from J, with 9 bases in between. The germline CDR1 and CDR2 sequences are SGHTA and FQGNSA. The CDR3 runs to 13 residues. CDR3 amino acids: CASSPPVNYGYTF. DNA for the CDR3: TGTGCCAGCAGCCCCCCCGTCAACTATGGCTACACCTTC.

The chain links TRBV15 to TRBJ2-6; D remains unclear. This CDR3 is 19 amino acids long. V shed 0 bases and J shed 4 bases, with 19 bases lying between them. Looked up from germline, CDR1 is LNHNV and CDR2 is YYDKDF (reference sequence). The CDR3 spells CATSRDIRRLASGANVLTF. DNA for the CDR3: TGTGCCACCAGCAGAGACATTCGACGACTCGCGTCGGGGGCCAACGTCCTGACTTTC.